The 16 T cell receptor beta chains listed next were all sequenced from one sample in a study of blood T cell dynamics during melanoma immunotherapy. Time point specified: week 3, after first cycle of checkpoint inhibitor. Sequenced by immunoSEQ multiplex PCR; TCRdb stores in-frame clones only, minus some. This table holds around 12,000 clones, roughly 84% found once. The sequenced sample was blood, obtained from a patient treated with checkpoint blockade. These receptors were obtained from a human donor with melanoma.

The chain recombines TRBV7-9 with TRBJ2-7; D gene ambiguous. Trimming stripped 1 base from V and 6 bases from J, with 7 bases between. Germline CDR1 and CDR2: SEHNR and FQNEAQ (reference sequence). This CDR3 region has 12 residues. The CDR3 DNA is TGTGCCAGCAGCTTAGTTGGGCTCGAGCAGTACTTC. This translates into CASSLVGLEQYF.

The genes are TRBV7-3 and TRBJ1-1, with TRBD1 as a possible D gene (6 bases). The CDR3 has 15 residues. Germline CDR1 is SGHTA and CDR2 is FQGTGA. Trimming took off 8 bases at V and 3 bases at J, with 19 bases between the two ends. The CDR3 coding sequence is TGTGCCAGCCTCAGGGGACACGGTGGGGACACTGAAGCTTTCTTT. Its protein is CASLRGHGGDTEAFF. Full variable domain (outside the CDR3, taken from reference TRBV7-3 and TRBJ1-1): GAGVSQTPSNKVTEKGKYVELRCDPISGHTALYWYRQSLGQGPEFLIYFQGTGAADDSGLPNDRFFAVRPEGSVSTLKIQRTERGDSAVYLCASLRGHGGDTEAFFGQGTRLTVV.

The chain uses TRBV19 and TRBJ2-3, with 12 bases that match TRBD2. Germline V gives CDR1 LNHDA, CDR2 SQIVND (reference sequence). The CDR3 is 16 amino acids. J was trimmed by 2 bases and V by 6 bases; bases with no gene match: 6. CDR3 bases: TGTGCCAGTAGGCAAGGACTAGCGGGGACCACAGATACGCAGTATTTT. Residues: CASRQGLAGTTDTQYF.

V gene TRBV7-3 combines with J gene TRBJ2-1; possibly TRBD2 for D (5 bases). The CDR3 totals 18 residues. The V and J ends lost 1 base and 3 bases respectively, with 19 bases between them. Germline CDR1 SGHTA, CDR2 FQGTGA. The CDR3 protein is CASSLRPPGGLLYNEQFF. In DNA, the CDR3 is TGTGCCAGCAGCTTAAGGCCCCCAGGCGGGCTGCTCTACAATGAGCAGTTCTTC. Drawing the rest from reference TRBV7-3 and TRBJ2-1, the complete variable domain is GAGVSQTPSNKVTEKGKYVELRCDPISGHTALYWYRQSLGQGPEFLIYFQGTGAADDSGLPNDRFFAVRPEGSVSTLKIQRTERGDSAVYLCASSLRPPGGLLYNEQFFGPGTRLTVL.

V usage is TRBV5-1 and J usage is TRBJ1-1; tentative D call: TRBD1 (5 bases). The germline CDR1 and CDR2 sequences are SGHRS and YFSETQ. This CDR3 has 17 amino acids. V was pared by 0 bases and J by 4 bases, with 19 bases between. In DNA form, the CDR3 reads TGCGCCAGCAGCTTGGCCCTCCTGGGGACCCAGACCACTGAAGCTTTCTTT. The encoded protein is CASSLALLGTQTTEAFF.

This sequence joins TRBV1 and TRBJ2-7; the table calls TRBD1, which could not be checked here. TRBV1 is termed a pseudogene. The CDR3 spans 18 residues. The CDR3 DNA sequence: TGCACCAGCAGCCAAGCAGGGACAGGGGCGTTCCGGGTCTACGAGCAGTACTTC. Translation gives CTSSQAGTGAFRVYEQYF.

V and J are TRBV7-2 and TRBJ2-5; D call uncertain. Germline assignment: CDR1 SGHTA and CDR2 FQGNSA. The CDR3 runs to 15 residues. The germline V and J ends were trimmed by 0 bases and 2 bases, with 10 bases remaining between them. CDR3 DNA: TGTGCCAGCAGCTTAGCGAGGAACAGTCAAGAGACCCAGTACTTC. Residues: CASSLARNSQETQYF. The full variable domain, its missing parts supplied by reference TRBV7-2 and TRBJ2-5, is GAGVSQSPSNKVTEKGKDVELRCDPISGHTALYWYRQSLGQGLEFLIYFQGNSAPDKSGLPSDRFSAERTGGSVSTLTIQRTQQEDSAVYLCASSLARNSQETQYFGPGTRLLVL.

The chain uses TRBV18 and TRBJ1-6; TRBD1 might be the D (5 bases). CDR1 is KGHSH and CDR2 is LQKENI in the germline V gene. The CDR3 covers 17 residues. Trimming removed 5 bases from V and 5 bases from J, with 19 bases in between. DNA for the CDR3: TGTGCCAGCTCAACAGGCGGTCGGGCGGGGGATAATTCACCCCTCCACTTT. This sequence encodes CASSTGGRAGDNSPLHF.

J is TRBJ1-3 and V is TRBV30; TRBD1 agrees at 12 bases. This CDR3 spans 13 amino acids. CDR1 and CDR2 from the germline V gene are GTSNPN and SVGIG (reference sequence). V gave up 5 bases and J gave up 9 bases; unmatched junction bases: 5. The DNA of the CDR3 is TGTGCCTGGGACGGGACAGGGGGCCCCACCATATATTTT. Translation: CAWDGTGGPTIYF.

This chain uses TRBV5-1 with TRBJ2-3; 12 positions match TRBD2. Germline CDR1 reads SGHRS; CDR2 reads YFSETQ. The trim removed 5 bases at V and 2 bases at J, leaving 9 bases unmatched. The CDR3 sequence is 17 residues long. The CDR3 spells CASSSLAGGRDTDTQYF. The CDR3 nucleotides read TGCGCCAGCAGTTCGCTAGCGGGGGGGCGGGACACAGATACGCAGTATTTT.

The CDR3 region has the DNA TGTGCCAGCAGTCCCCTTGGTTTCTATGGCTACACCTTC. Its translation is CASSPLGFYGYTF. J is TRBJ1-2 and V is TRBV7-9; unclear D gene. Per the germline V gene, CDR1 is SEHNR and CDR2 is FQNEAQ (reference sequence). The CDR3 has 13 residues. V lost 6 bases to trimming and J lost 4 bases, with 12 bases between them.

This clone was observed a few times. Mismatch with germline at one junction end may stem from a read error. The chain has TRBV7-9 and TRBJ1-1; weak D call: TRBD1 (6 bases). CDR3 length: 13 amino acids. Germline loops: CDR1 SEHNR, CDR2 FQNEAQ (reference sequence). The CDR3 reads CASCFSGATEAFF. DNA for the CDR3: TGTGCCAGCTGCTTCTCGGGGGCCACTGAAGCTTTCTTT.

Here the CDR3 reads CSVALTANSNQPQHF. In DNA form, the CDR3 reads TGCAGCGTTGCCCTGACAGCTAATAGCAATCAGCCCCAGCATTTT. The V call is TRBV29-1, the J call TRBJ1-5; D might be TRBD1 (5 bases). The CDR3 runs to 15 residues. CDR1 SQVTM and CDR2 ANQGSEA come from the germline V gene. Trimming stripped 4 bases from V and 0 bases from J, with 13 bases between.

The chain is built from TRBV5-6 and TRBJ1-3; no firm D call. The V gene lost 0 bases and the J gene lost 0 bases, with 10 bases spanning the gap. The CDR3 contains 16 residues. Per the germline V gene, CDR1 is SGHDT and CDR2 is YYEEEE. The CDR3 here is CASSLDNAHSGNTIYF. The CDR3 coding sequence is TGTGCCAGCAGCTTGGATAACGCTCACTCTGGAAACACCATATATTTT.

CDR3 loop: CASNARGADTQYF. CDR3 bases: TGTGCCAGTAATGCGCGGGGGGCAGATACGCAGTATTTT. The chain uses TRBV19 and TRBJ2-3; 8 bases agree with TRBD2. The CDR3 sequence is 13 residues long. From germline, CDR1 is LNHDA and CDR2 SQIVND (reference sequence). With 7 bases clipped from V and 4 bases from J, the junction kept 4 bases outside the gene matches.

This CDR3 reads CASSPRDRGLNSPLHF. Here the CDR3 DNA reads TGTGCCAGCTCACCCCGGGACAGGGGGTTAAATTCACCCCTCCACTTT. V gene TRBV18 combines with J gene TRBJ1-6; 11 bases match TRBD1. The V and J ends lost 3 bases and 7 bases, in that order; junction bases with no gene match: 5. This CDR3 spans 16 amino acids. The germline gives CDR1 KGHSH, CDR2 LQKENI.